This entry is about one TCR beta chain. What it binds is not known. The germline gives CDR1 MNHEY, CDR2 SMNVEV (reference sequence). There are 13 residues in the CDR3. Trimming stripped 7 bases from V and 0 bases from J, with 9 bases between. TCRdb independently ran MiXCR on the 5' RACE reads; one entry per CDR3 protein. Of 300,000 to 400,000 distinct CDR3 sequences in the sample, 13% to 15% were seen once. The sample is drawn from a study of T-cell memory formation after mild COVID-19. Overall study findings and caveats: A balance of CD4 and CD8 characterized clones contracting day 15 to 85, whereas later expanders leaned CD4+. Chiefly within CM and EM were the contracting CD4+ clones; CD8+ ones were within EMRA. Prior to infection, memory already included some responding clones, suggesting cross-reactive memory joined.

This receptor was identified in a man aged 18 to 29 who had mild COVID-19 (a few samples of this study predate the infection). Cell type and time point are not known. Sample: PBMCs or a T cell subset sorted from them (not recorded which). The V and J genes are TRBV27 and TRBJ1-1; D remains ambiguous. CDR3 DNA sequence: TGTGCCAGCAAATCGGGTATGAACACTGAAGCTTTCTTT. Its protein is CASKSGMNTEAFF.